Listed below are T cell receptor beta chains from one sample, sequenced in a study of beta chain features in type 1 diabetes. Sequencing used immunoSEQ multiplex PCR; TCRdb keeps in-frame clones, though not all of them. The table has some 150,000 clones, about 10% seen once. The source material was naive CD4+ T cells from blood. The source of these receptors is a man in his late teens or twenties in good health. Both conserved end residues are part of each CDR3.

J	V	CDR3
TRBJ1-2	TRBV9	CASSVSEGVSYGYTF
TRBJ1-5	TRBV2	CASSGQGSNQPQHF
TRBJ2-1	TRBV5-1	CASSSGQGNEQFF
TRBJ2-3	TRBV30	CAWRATQGPDTQYF
TRBJ1-6	TRBV18	CASSSTGSDSPLHF
TRBJ2-1	TRBV9	CASSSRTGRGVEQFF
TRBJ2-3	TRBV19	CASSKRITDTQYF
TRBJ2-3	TRBV29-1	CSVATGTSGTDTQYF
TRBJ1-2	TRBV15	CATSRQDYGYTF
TRBJ1-5	TRBV6-1	CASSEDKSRSNQPQHF
TRBJ2-7	TRBV5-6	CASIPSGVPYEQYF
TRBJ1-3	TRBV2	CASMRSGNTIYF
TRBJ2-6	TRBV5-1	CASSAGQTSWANVLTF
TRBJ1-2	TRBV6-5	CASGGTVYGYTF
TRBJ2-7	TRBV7-2	CASSLTPTGHEQYF
TRBJ2-7	TRBV18	CASSPPTSGVVEQYF